A selection of T cell receptor beta chains follows, all from one sample in a study of regulatory T cells in long-lasting Graves disease. TCRdb ran MiXCR on the multiplex PCR reads and lists one entry per CDR3 protein. This table has about 470,000 distinct CDR3 sequences, less than 25% appearing once. This material consisted of peripheral blood mononuclear cells (PBMCs), taken when the disease was refractory, from a patient treated with antithyroid drugs. Every receptor here comes from a female donor with Graves disease. Each CDR3 is given with its conserved first and last residue. A D gene is named only where the DNA matches it firmly. Clone size is given for some rows only: seen once, a few or many times, or a class if the clone is expanded.

>TRBD1|few|TRBV11-2|TRBJ1-1
CASSAQTGSMAEAFF
TGTGCCAGCAGCGCCCAGACAGGGTCCATGGCTGAAGCTTTCTTT
>TRBD1|many|TRBV27|TRBJ2-7
CASSLISRSGGSGEQYF
TGTGCCAGCAGTTTAATTTCTCGGTCAGGGGGATCGGGGGAGCAGTACTTC
>NA|NA|TRBV14|TRBJ1-2
CASSHWDRAHYGYTF
TGTGCCAGCAGCCACTGGGACCGCGCCCACTATGGCTACACCTTC
>NA|few|TRBV7-9|TRBJ2-7
CASSPSLGTIKEQYF
TGTGCCAGCAGTCCCAGCCTCGGGACGATTAAAGAGCAGTACTTC
>TRBD1|NA|TRBV19|TRBJ2-5
CASRGGQGRTETQYF
TGTGCCAGTAGGGGGGGACAGGGAAGGACGGAGACCCAGTACTTC
>NA|few|TRBV9|TRBJ2-7
CASSVTPGDSYEQYF
TGTGCCAGCAGCGTCACCCCGGGGGACTCCTACGAGCAGTACTTC
>NA|few|TRBV9|TRBJ1-4
CASSVGWGDEKLFF
TGTGCCAGCAGCGTAGGTTGGGGGGATGAAAAACTGTTTTTT
>NA|many|TRBV28|TRBJ1-5
CASSPPHGASNQPQHF
TGTGCCAGCAGCCCCCCCCACGGGGCGAGCAATCAGCCCCAGCATTTT
>TRBD1|few|TRBV5-1|TRBJ1-2
CASSLQGASYTF
TGCGCCAGCAGCTTACAGGGGGCGAGCTACACCTTC
>NA|many|TRBV28|TRBJ2-7
CASSYRLRSPYEQYF
TGTGCCAGCAGTTACCGCCTCAGGTCCCCCTACGAGCAGTACTTC
>TRBD1|NA|TRBV7-2|TRBJ2-7
CASSQISGDRFPYEQYF
TGTGCCAGCAGCCAGATTTCAGGGGACAGGTTCCCTTACGAGCAGTACTTC
>NA|NA|TRBV19|TRBJ2-2
CASSIRGRNTGELFF
TGTGCCAGTAGTATCCGGGGACGGAACACCGGGGAGCTGTTTTTT
>NA|NA|TRBV5-6|TRBJ2-5
CASGFGGQETQYF
TGTGCCAGCGGCTTCGGGGGCCAAGAGACCCAGTACTTC
>NA|NA|TRBV28|TRBJ2-2
CASSLMFPGELSF
TGTGCCAGCAGTTTAATGTTTCCCGGGGAGCTGTCTTTT
>NA|NA|TRBV12-5|TRBJ2-2
CASGFILRDTGRVTGELFF
TGTGCTAGTGGTTTCATCCTCCGGGACACCGGTAGGGTCACCGGGGAGCTGTTTTTT
>NA|NA|TRBV19|TRBJ1-5
CASTPLEGPGQPQHF
TGTGCCAGTACCCCGTTGGAGGGGCCGGGTCAGCCCCAGCATTTT